These 24 T cell receptor beta chains share one sample of origin, sequenced in a study of early T cells in non-severe SARS-CoV-2 infection. In TCRdb, the 5' RACE reads were re-called with MiXCR into one record per CDR3 protein. The sample contains around 39,000 distinct CDR3 sequences, roughly 5.7% of which appear only once. Source: whole blood, taken at baseline. The source is an adult who was a healthcare worker with PCR-confirmed SARS-CoV-2 infection or an uninfected control (not recorded which).

This clonotype came up many times. The chain is built from TRBV27 and TRBJ1-1, with 8 bases fitting TRBD1. Trimming took 4 bases from V and 5 from J; bases not matched to a gene: 9. Germline V gene sequence: CDR1 MNHEY, CDR2 SMNVEV (reference sequence). The CDR3 loop spans 15 amino acids. The CDR3: CASSYKGQVATEAFF. CDR3 DNA: TGTGCCAGCAGTTATAAGGGACAGGTCGCGACTGAAGCTTTCTTT.

The CDR3 spells CASSGQTGPGGKLFF. The CDR3, as DNA: TGTGCCAGCAGTGGGCAGACAGGCCCCGGGGGAAAACTGTTTTTT. V and J are TRBV27 and TRBJ1-4; a possible D gene is TRBD1 (6 bases). V dropped 5 bases and J dropped 10 bases, with 20 bases sitting between them. The CDR3 consists of 15 residues. Germline lookup yields CDR1 MNHEY and CDR2 SMNVEV (reference sequence).

There are many counts of this clonotype. The rearrangement joins TRBV5-1 to TRBJ2-1; no definite D call. V was clipped by 1 base and J by 8 bases, with 13 bases between them. CDR3 size: 14 residues. Germline assignment: CDR1 SGHRS and CDR2 YFSETQ. In DNA form, the CDR3 reads TGCGCCAGCAGCTTGCACCGGGCCCAGGATGAGCAGTTCTTC. Encoded protein: CASSLHRAQDEQFF.

This clonotype was detected many times. The chain combines TRBV7-9 with TRBJ2-1; D is unresolved. The V and J ends lost 1 base and 7 bases respectively, with 14 bases between them. The germline CDR1 and CDR2 sequences are SEHNR and FQNEAQ (reference sequence). CDR3 length equals 15 residues. CDR3: CASSLERIIGNEQFF. The CDR3 DNA sequence: TGTGCCAGCAGCTTAGAACGTATAATCGGGAATGAGCAGTTCTTC.

This clonotype came up many times. The V call is TRBV27, the J call TRBJ2-3, with 9 bases lining up with TRBD1. In germline, CDR1 is MNHEY, CDR2 SMNVEV (reference sequence). The CDR3 sequence is 13 residues long. V was pared by 7 bases and J by 4 bases, with 3 bases of the junction left unmatched. The CDR3: CASKRTGADTQYF. The CDR3 DNA is TGTGCCAGCAAGAGGACAGGGGCAGATACGCAGTATTTT.

This clonotype came up many times. The chain has TRBV6-6 and TRBJ2-1, with TRBD2 identical over 8 bases. The CDR3 has 16 residues. V dropped 4 bases and J dropped 3; count of bases not matched to a gene: 8. The germline V gene encodes CDR1 MNHNY and CDR2 SVGAGI (reference sequence). CDR3 coding DNA: TGTGCCAGCAGTTCTTCTCTCGGGAGGGGCTACAATGAGCAGTTCTTC. It specifies CASSSSLGRGYNEQFF.

The chain links TRBV7-9 to TRBJ2-5; D may be TRBD1 (6 bases). V lost 4 bases and J 9 bases, leaving 12 bases between the germline ends. The CDR3 covers 12 residues. Germline CDR1 is SEHNR and CDR2 is FQNEAQ (reference sequence). CDR3 in DNA: TGTGCCAGCAGCTCCTTGGGGGCGGCCCAGTACTTC. As protein: CASSSLGAAQYF.

The CDR3 sequence: CASSHNLPPYEQYV. The CDR3 DNA follows: TGTGCCAGCAGTCACAACTTACCCCCCTACGAGCAGTACGTC. This chain connects TRBV27 to TRBJ2-7; D remains unclear. Trimming removed 5 bases at V and 2 bases at J, with 13 bases between. CDR3 length equals 14 residues. The germline CDR1 and CDR2 sequences are MNHEY and SMNVEV (reference sequence).

This clonotype was found many times. The V call is TRBV13, the J call TRBJ2-2; 8 bases are a match to TRBD2. The germline V gene encodes CDR1 PRHDT and CDR2 FYEKMQ (reference sequence). V shed 1 base and J 5 bases; nucleotides not matched to a gene: 9. This CDR3 region has 17 residues. The CDR3 sequence: CASSLAPGLEGTGELFF. Here the CDR3 DNA reads TGTGCCAGCAGCTTAGCCCCGGGACTAGAAGGTACCGGGGAGCTGTTTTTT.

Many counts were recorded for this clonotype. This chain joins TRBV28 and TRBJ2-3; D may be TRBD1 (5 bases). CDR3 length equals 16 residues. Trimming cost V 3 bases and J 3 bases, with 16 bases left between them. Germline assignment: CDR1 MDHEN and CDR2 SYDVKM. CDR3 protein: CASSLGPGSQTDTQYF. CDR3 DNA sequence: TGTGCCAGCAGTTTGGGGCCCGGGTCTCAGACAGATACGCAGTATTTT.

This clonotype was detected ten times or more. The CDR3 coding sequence is TGTGCCAGCAGTCGATTGGTCCGGGGGCGAGCTGAAGCTTTCTTT. Its protein is CASSRLVRGRAEAFF. The chain has TRBV6-5 and TRBJ1-1; tentative D call: TRBD1 (6 bases). This CDR3 comprises 15 residues. From germline, CDR1 is MNHEY and CDR2 SVGAGI. V was cut by 5 bases and J by 6 bases, with 19 bases left in between.

This clonotype was picked up many times. The CDR3 region has the DNA TGTGCCAGCAGCCAAGGGAGGAATAGCAATCAGCCCCAGCATTTT. The encoded protein is CASSQGRNSNQPQHF. The chain uses TRBV4-2 and TRBJ1-5, with D unresolved. This CDR3 has 15 residues. The V gene lost 1 base and the J gene lost 0 bases, with 7 bases spanning the gap. Germline V gene data show CDR1 as LGHNA and CDR2 as YNFKEQ.

This clonotype was counted only a few times. This sequence joins TRBV5-1 and TRBJ2-1, with 9 bases lining up with TRBD2. Per germline, CDR1 SGHRS and CDR2 YFSETQ. The CDR3 consists of 17 residues. With V trimmed by 0 bases and J by 6 bases, 10 bases remained unmatched. The CDR3 bases are TGCGCCAGCAGCTTGGCCCTACTTAGCGGGAGCGGCAATGAGCAGTTCTTC. Protein: CASSLALLSGSGNEQFF.

This clonotype has a count of ten or more. This sequence joins TRBV29-1 and TRBJ2-1, with 7 bases matching TRBD2. The CDR3 is 14 residues long. J was trimmed by 7 bases and V by 1 base; bases with no gene match: 7. Germline lookup yields CDR1 SQVTM and CDR2 ANQGSEA. The CDR3 sequence: CSVEVELARNEQFF. CDR3 coding DNA: TGCAGCGTTGAAGTGGAACTAGCGAGAAATGAGCAGTTCTTC.

This clonotype was counted at least ten times. CDR3 sequence (DNA): TGTGCCACCAGTGATGGGACAGGACACCAAGAGACCCAGTACTTC. The encoded protein is CATSDGTGHQETQYF. This rearrangement joins TRBV24-1 to TRBJ2-5; 8 nucleotides agree with TRBD1. The CDR3 runs 15 residues. The ends lost 3 bases at V and 0 bases at J; junction bases unmatched: 2. The V gene's germline CDR1 is KGHDR and CDR2 SFDVKD.

There are many counts of this clonotype. The rearrangement uses TRBV20-1 and TRBJ2-3; 7 bases match TRBD2. Germline V gene data show CDR1 as DFQATT and CDR2 as SNEGSKA (reference sequence). The CDR3 has 12 residues. V gave up 7 bases and J gave up 1 base; unmatched junction bases: 2. CDR3 sequence reads: CSGAGGTDTQYF. The CDR3 region has the DNA TGCAGTGGCGCGGGAGGCACAGATACGCAGTATTTT.

This clonotype was counted many times. The chain carries TRBV20-1 and TRBJ1-1; D unclear. The V and J ends lost 0 bases and 1 base respectively, with 12 bases between them. The length of the CDR3 is 15 residues. Germline lookup yields CDR1 DFQATT and CDR2 SNEGSKA (reference sequence). This CDR3 reads CSARDPGPSNTEAFF. CDR3 in DNA: TGCAGTGCTAGAGATCCGGGTCCTTCGAACACTGAAGCTTTCTTT.

This rearrangement joins TRBV12-3 or TRBV12-4 to TRBJ2-7; D ambiguous. This CDR3 is built from 13 residues. The germline V and J ends were trimmed by 6 bases and 5 bases, with 14 bases remaining between them. The CDR3 spells CASSPRGSNEQYF. For the CDR3, the DNA is TGTGCCAGCAGCCCCCGCGGAAGTAACGAGCAGTACTTC.

This chain connects TRBV7-9 to TRBJ2-7; TRBD1 aligns across 8 bases. CDR1 is SEHNR and CDR2 is FQNEAQ in the germline V gene (reference sequence). This CDR3 comprises 14 residues. The trim removed 5 bases at V and 2 bases at J, leaving 5 bases unmatched. CDR3 coding DNA: TGTGCCAGCAGCCTGGGGACAGGCCCCTACGAGCAGTACTTC. The encoded protein is CASSLGTGPYEQYF.

In its sample, this clonotype was seen many times. The chain recombines TRBV20-1 with TRBJ1-2; D is uncertain. Germline assignment: CDR1 DFQATT and CDR2 SNEGSKA (reference sequence). This CDR3 region has 11 residues. Trimming took off 5 bases at V and 4 bases at J, with 8 bases between the two ends. CDR3 sequence (DNA): TGCAGTGCTCTGGGGTCCTATGGCTACACCTTC. Translating gives CSALGSYGYTF.

This sequence joins TRBV4-3 and TRBJ2-1; D is undetermined. The CDR3 loop spans 16 amino acids. With 1 base removed from V and 2 bases from J, the gap between germline ends came to 12 bases. Germline CDR1 LGHNA, CDR2 YSLEER. CDR3 nucleotides: TGCGCCAGCAGCCAAGTATCCAGCGAACCCTACAATGAGCAGTTCTTC. Translating gives CASSQVSSEPYNEQFF.

The chain uses TRBV6-2 or TRBV6-3 and TRBJ1-5; D not certain. CDR3 length equals 11 residues. Germline-derived CDR1 and CDR2 are MNHEY and SVGEGT. The V gene lost 2 bases and the J gene lost 11 bases, with 7 bases spanning the gap. The DNA of the CDR3 is TGTGCCAGCAGTTACGGCGTGTCCCAGCATTTT. Residues: CASSYGVSQHF.

This clonotype appeared a few times. The chain joins TRBV28 to TRBJ2-7; D possibly corresponds to TRBD2 (6 bases). The CDR3 is 16 residues long. With 2 bases removed from V and 2 bases from J, the gap between germline ends came to 16 bases. Germline V gene sequence: CDR1 MDHEN, CDR2 SYDVKM. DNA of the CDR3: TGTGCCAGCAGTTTAGTCGGCGGGACCCAAACCTACGAGCAGTACTTC. Residues: CASSLVGGTQTYEQYF.

This clonotype was counted at least ten times. The rearrangement joins TRBV5-6 to TRBJ1-2, with a tentative D call TRBD1 (6 bases). The germline V gene encodes CDR1 SGHDT and CDR2 YYEEEE. The V and J ends lost 1 base and 0 bases respectively, with 16 bases between them. CDR3 size: 17 residues. The CDR3 loop reads CASSLRGTRTSNYGYTF. The CDR3 nucleotides read TGTGCCAGCAGCTTGAGGGGGACAAGGACGTCTAACTATGGCTACACCTTC. The full variable domain, rest sourced from reference TRBV5-6 and TRBJ1-2, is DAGVTQSPTHLIKTRGQQVTLRCSPKSGHDTVSWYQQALGQGPQFIFQYYEEEERQRGNFPDRFSGHQFPNYSSELNVNALLLGDSALYLCASSLRGTRTSNYGYTFGSGTRLTVV.